The 27 T cell receptor beta chains presented below share a single source sample, sequenced in a study of T cell responses to AZD1222 COVID-19 vaccine. The method was immunoSEQ multiplex PCR; TCRdb's version includes in-frame clones alone and lacks a portion of them. The data hold about 120,000 clones, with roughly nine tenths observed a single time. The sequences come from peripheral blood, collected on day 0 of AZD1222 vaccination. The receptors were gathered from an adult in good health.

The count of this clone is one. The genes are TRBV5-4 and TRBJ1-6; D gene ambiguous. The V end was cut by 0 bases, the J end by 10 bases, with 14 bases between. Germline CDR1 reads SGHNT; CDR2 reads YYREEE (reference sequence). The CDR3 contains 15 residues. This CDR3 reads CASSLAKDGVSPLHF. The CDR3 region has the DNA TGTGCCAGCAGCTTGGCCAAGGATGGGGTCTCACCCCTCCACTTT.

This sequence joins TRBV19 and TRBJ2-2; 8 bases line up with TRBD1. CDR3 length: 14 amino acids. Germline V lookup: CDR1 LNHDA, CDR2 SQIVND (reference sequence). V was pared by 6 bases and J by 7 bases, with 7 bases of the junction left unmatched. The CDR3 DNA reads as TGTGCCAGTAGGAGGACAGGGAATAACGGGGAGCTGTTTTTT. Translation: CASRRTGNNGELFF.

The chain employs TRBV18 and TRBJ1-1, with D unresolved. CDR1 KGHSH and CDR2 LQKENI come from the germline V gene. Trimming removed 2 bases from V and 1 base from J, with 2 bases in between. The CDR3 extends over 12 amino acids. The CDR3 DNA reads TGTGCCAGCTCACCAGGGAACACTGAAGCTTTCTTT. As protein: CASSPGNTEAFF.

This clone is a singleton in its sample. The rearrangement links TRBV7-9 to TRBJ1-5, with a tentative D call TRBD1 (5 bases). The CDR3 contains 17 residues. V was cut by 1 base and J by 4 bases, with 17 bases left in between. Germline CDR1 reads SEHNR; CDR2 reads FQNEAQ (reference sequence). CDR3 nucleotides: TGTGCCAGCAGCTTAGTTCTCGGGCAGGGAGGGAATCAGCCCCAGCATTTT. This translates into CASSLVLGQGGNQPQHF.

The chain links TRBV3-1 (or the pseudogene TRBV3-2) to TRBJ2-2, with 16 bases lining up with TRBD2. The J segment lost 7 bases and the V segment lost 2 bases, leaving 7 bases of the junction unmatched. The germline V gene has CDR1 LGHDT and CDR2 YNNKEL (reference sequence). This CDR3 contains 18 residues. CDR3 amino acids: CASSQLGLAGGRGGELFF. CDR3 nucleotides: TGTGCCAGCAGCCAATTGGGACTAGCGGGAGGGCGTGGCGGGGAGCTGTTTTTT.

Only a few counts were recorded for this clone. This chain connects TRBV4-1 to TRBJ1-1; D possibly corresponds to TRBD1 (6 bases). The CDR3 is made up of 18 amino acids. The V end was cut by 1 base, the J end by 1 base, with 19 bases between. Germline values: CDR1 MGHRA, CDR2 YSYEKL. The CDR3 region is CASSQGAGVNGKNTEAFF. CDR3 nucleotides: TGCGCCAGCAGCCAAGGGGCAGGGGTCAACGGAAAGAACACTGAAGCTTTCTTT.

V is TRBV5-1 and J is TRBJ2-3; D is uncertain. V was cut by 4 bases and J by 0 bases, with 9 bases left in between. From germline, CDR1 is SGHRS and CDR2 YFSETQ. The CDR3 sequence is 14 residues long. The CDR3 sequence: CASSDPRSTDTQYF. The CDR3 DNA follows: TGCGCCAGCAGCGACCCAAGGAGCACAGATACGCAGTATTTT.

The chain carries TRBV4-2 and TRBJ2-1; TRBD1 aligns across 8 bases. J lost 0 bases, V lost 1 base, and 11 bases had no gene match. CDR1 LGHNA and CDR2 YNFKEQ come from the germline V gene. This CDR3 has 19 residues. The CDR3 spells CASSQGTGNSGSSYNEQFF. The CDR3 bases are TGTGCCAGCAGCCAAGGGACAGGGAATAGCGGCAGCTCCTACAATGAGCAGTTCTTC.

There are a few counts of this clone. The chain joins TRBV28 to TRBJ2-1; maybe TRBD2 (5 bases). Germline V gives CDR1 MDHEN, CDR2 SYDVKM. The CDR3 spans 18 residues. V was clipped by 1 base and J by 1 base, with 17 bases between them. CDR3 sequence (DNA): TGTGCCAGCAGTTTATCTAAAATAGCGTCCCAGTCCTACAATGAGCAGTTCTTC. Amino acid sequence: CASSLSKIASQSYNEQFF. The whole variable domain, filled in from reference TRBV28 and TRBJ2-1, reads DVKVTQSSRYLVKRTGEKVFLECVQDMDHENMFWYRQDPGLGLRLIYFSYDVKMKEKGDIPEGYSVSREKKERFSLILESASTNQTSMYLCASSLSKIASQSYNEQFFGPGTRLTVL.

The chain couples TRBV24-1 to TRBJ2-1; TRBD2 aligns across 10 bases. The ends lost 3 bases at V and 6 bases at J; junction bases unmatched: 4. The CDR3 is made up of 15 amino acids. The V gene's germline CDR1 is KGHDR and CDR2 SFDVKD. In DNA, the CDR3 is TGTGCCACCAGTGATCCCAGCGGGGGGGCCAATGAGCAGTTCTTC. Translating it yields CATSDPSGGANEQFF.

V is TRBV3-1 (or the pseudogene TRBV3-2) and J is TRBJ2-3; no clear D. V was pared by 1 base and J by 2 bases, with 19 bases between. Germline CDR1 reads LGHDT; CDR2 reads YNNKEL (reference sequence). There are 18 residues in the CDR3. Here the CDR3 DNA reads TGTGCCAGCAGCCAAGGGGCCCCCTATAGCTATTACACAGATACGCAGTATTTT. This encodes CASSQGAPYSYYTDTQYF.

CDR3 sequence (DNA): TGTGCCAGCAGTTACGGGAATAACTATGGCTACACCTTC. This gives the protein CASSYGNNYGYTF. This rearrangement joins TRBV6-5 to TRBJ1-2, with D unresolved. V lost 2 bases and J 1 base, leaving 5 bases between the germline ends. The CDR3 is 13 residues long. Germline V CDR1 and CDR2: MNHEY, SVGAGI.

This sequence joins TRBV7-8 and TRBJ2-1, with D maybe TRBD2 (6 bases). The CDR3 totals 12 residues. V lost 5 bases and J 9 bases, leaving 11 bases between the germline ends. CDR1 is SGHVS, CDR2 FQNEAQ, per germline. CDR3 amino acids: CASSPGGTEQFF. The CDR3 DNA reads as TGTGCCAGCAGCCCCGGAGGGACTGAGCAGTTCTTC.

The chain is built from TRBV30 and TRBJ2-5; D is possibly TRBD1 (5 bases). CDR3 length: 13 amino acids. Germline V gene data show CDR1 as GTSNPN and CDR2 as SVGIG (reference sequence). V shed 3 bases and J shed 5 bases, with 13 bases lying between them. The CDR3 sequence: CAWRLGARETQYF. The DNA for the CDR3 is TGTGCCTGGAGGTTAGGGGCTCGGGAGACCCAGTACTTC.

The J gene is TRBJ2-3, the V gene TRBV12-3 or TRBV12-4, with 8 bases aligning to TRBD2. This CDR3 is built from 13 residues. The V segment lost 3 bases and the J segment 10 bases; nucleotides outside the gene matches: 6. CDR3 loop: CASSFRGRTPQYF. Written as DNA, the CDR3 is TGTGCCAGCAGTTTTCGCGGGAGGACCCCGCAGTATTTT.

This rearrangement joins TRBV4-2 to TRBJ2-7, with TRBD2 matching 10 bases. The CDR3 has 15 amino acids. The V segment lost 1 base and the J segment 4 bases; nucleotides outside the gene matches: 4. Germline CDR1 LGHNA, CDR2 YNFKEQ. CDR3 bases: TGTGCCAGCAGCCAAGCCGGGACTAGCGTATACGAGCAGTACTTC. Translated: CASSQAGTSVYEQYF.

V usage is TRBV12-5 and J usage is TRBJ2-7; D gene uncertain. Trimming cost V 2 bases and J 3 bases, with 14 bases left between them. CDR3 size: 15 residues. Germline CDR1 LGHNT, CDR2 FRNRAP. Here the CDR3 DNA reads TGTGCTAGTGGTTTGCATCTCGACGGCGTCTACGAGCAGTACTTC. It translates to CASGLHLDGVYEQYF.

The chain uses TRBV20-1 and TRBJ2-7; no clear D. V dropped 6 bases and J dropped 3 bases, with 9 bases sitting between them. The CDR3 runs to 11 residues. Germline CDR1 and CDR2: DFQATT and SNEGSKA (reference sequence). The CDR3, as DNA: TGCAGTGCACCGAATGGCTACGAGCAGTACTTC. It specifies CSAPNGYEQYF.

The CDR3 spells CAWSAPFGNSPLHF. The CDR3 bases are TGTGCCTGGAGTGCCCCTTTCGGCAATTCACCCCTCCACTTT. The V and J genes are TRBV30 and TRBJ1-6; D gene ambiguous. This CDR3 has 14 residues. V gave up 1 base and J gave up 7 bases, with 11 bases separating them. The germline CDR1 and CDR2 sequences are GTSNPN and SVGIG (reference sequence).

This sequence joins TRBV27 and TRBJ1-2; D may be TRBD1 (6 bases). The ends were cut back, 6 bases at V and 2 bases at J, with 13 bases in the middle. The CDR3 contains 14 residues. Germline CDR1 MNHEY, CDR2 SMNVEV (reference sequence). Written as DNA, the CDR3 is TGTGCCAGCAGGGAGGTAACAGGGAACTATGGCTACACCTTC. Amino acid sequence: CASREVTGNYGYTF.

This chain connects TRBV21-1 to TRBJ1-5. TRBV21-1 is given as a pseudogene. This CDR3 contains 13 residues. The CDR3 coding sequence is TGTGCCAGCAGCGGGGCGGGAAATCAGCCCCAGCATTTT. Translated, it gives CASSGAGNQPQHF.

The chain carries TRBV30 and TRBJ1-1; D unresolved. Trimming took 0 bases from V and 11 from J, leaving 10 bases between them. CDR1 is GTSNPN and CDR2 is SVGIG in the germline V gene (reference sequence). The CDR3 length is 11 residues. The CDR3 spells CAWSVLLMAFF. The CDR3 region has the DNA TGTGCCTGGAGTGTACTTCTTATGGCTTTCTTT. The complete variable domain, with remaining parts taken from reference TRBV30 and TRBJ1-1, reads SQTIHQWPATLVQPVGSPLSLECTVEGTSNPNLYWYRQAAGRGLQLLFYSVGIGQISSEVPQNLSASRPQDRQFILSSKKLLLSDSGFYLCAWSVLLMAFFGQGTRLTVV.

This sequence joins TRBV21-1 and TRBJ1-1. TRBV21-1 is a pseudogene locus. The CDR3 totals 15 residues. CDR3 nucleotides: TGTGCCAGCAGCAAAGAGGGGGGGCATGACACTGAAGCTTTCTTT. It specifies CASSKEGGHDTEAFF.

This sequence joins TRBV11-2 and TRBJ1-5; the match to TRBD1 covers 10 bases. This CDR3 has 15 amino acids. With 5 bases clipped from V and 6 bases from J, the junction kept 7 bases outside the gene matches. Germline CDR1 is SGHAT and CDR2 is FQNNGV. CDR3 nucleotides: TGTGCCAGCAGCACCGGGACAGGGGCGACTCAGCCCCAGCATTTT. It encodes CASSTGTGATQPQHF.

Only one count was recorded for this clone. The V and J genes are TRBV4-2 and TRBJ2-7; 7 nucleotides align to TRBD1. CDR1 is LGHNA and CDR2 is YNFKEQ in the germline V gene. CDR3 length: 14 residues. J gave up 3 bases and V 4 bases, and 6 bases lay outside the gene matches. Here the CDR3 reads CASSLRQGDYEQYF. The DNA for the CDR3 is TGTGCCAGCAGCCTCCGACAGGGTGACTACGAGCAGTACTTC.

V is TRBV5-4 and J is TRBJ1-1; TRBD1 matches at 8 bases. The CDR3 sequence is 16 residues long. Per the germline V gene, CDR1 is SGHNT and CDR2 is YYREEE (reference sequence). The V segment lost 3 bases and the J segment 1 base; nucleotides outside the gene matches: 8. CDR3 amino acids: CASSSMIGQGNTEAFF. The CDR3 nucleotides are TGTGCCAGCAGCTCGATGATCGGACAGGGGAACACTGAAGCTTTCTTT.

The chain joins TRBV6-5 to TRBJ1-1, with D perhaps matching TRBD1 (5 bases). CDR1 is MNHEY, CDR2 SVGAGI, per germline. CDR3 size: 15 residues. Trimming shortened V by 0 bases and J by 6 bases, and 14 bases separated the two germline ends. CDR3 coding DNA: TGTGCCAGCAGTTACTCGAATTGGGGCGTCGCTGAAGCTTTCTTT. Translated: CASSYSNWGVAEAFF.